The clone carrying this T cell receptor (beta chain) appeared many times. Its antigen is still unknown. Breast cancer patients provided tissue from their axillary draining lymph nodes. TCRdb reprocessed the multiplex PCR reads with MiXCR, giving one entry per CDR3 protein. The top ten hold around 2.4% of the sample, which has some 83,000 distinct CDR3 sequences, 15% to 20% seen once. These data originate in a study of breast tumors, draining lymph nodes, adjacent tissues. Regarding the study as a whole: Tumors had less TCR diversity than lymph nodes, more than nontumor tissue. Findings are consistent with lymph node origin and intratumoral expansion of most tumor T cells.

The V segment lost 5 bases and the J segment 6 bases; nucleotides outside the gene matches: 6. This CDR3 contains 14 residues. Sequenced input: axillary lymph node tissue. This sequence was found in a female donor with breast cancer. Some clones in this sample may be carry-over from other donors' samples. V is TRBV12-3 or TRBV12-4 and J is TRBJ2-2; 7 nucleotides line up with TRBD2. In DNA form, the CDR3 reads TGTGCCAGCAGTCGGAGACTAGCCCCCGGGGAGCTGTTTTTT. Translation gives CASSRRLAPGELFF.